A selection of T cell receptor beta chains follows, all from one sample in a study of blood T cell repertoires in COVID-19. TCRdb's copy holds only in-frame clones and misses some; the assay was immunoSEQ multiplex PCR. Seen here are roughly 41,000 clones, about 88% observed once, and the top ten hold over 9.5%. The sample consisted of peripheral blood. The receptors were gathered from a man aged 60 to 69 with active COVID-19. The CDR3 runs from the conserved cysteine through the conserved F or W. The order of the fields is clone size, D gene, V gene, J gene, CDR3 protein, CDR3 DNA. The D gene is left open where the match is weak. Clone size is given for some rows only: seen once, a few or many times, or a class if the clone is expanded.

clone_size: .
d_call: .
v_call: TRBV4-3
j_call: TRBJ2-7
cdr3_aa: CASSQDEGTGSYEQYF
cdr3_nt: TGCGCCAGCAGCCAAGACGAGGGTACGGGCTCCTACGAGCAGTACTTC

clone_size: .
d_call: .
v_call: TRBV18
j_call: TRBJ1-4
cdr3_aa: CASLTTVNEKLFF
cdr3_nt: TGTGCCAGCTTGACTACAGTAAATGAAAAACTGTTTTTT

clone_size: .
d_call: TRBD1
v_call: TRBV28
j_call: TRBJ2-3
cdr3_aa: CASRGRDRSTDTQYF
cdr3_nt: TGTGCCAGCAGGGGCCGGGACAGGAGCACAGATACGCAGTATTTT

clone_size: .
d_call: TRBD1
v_call: TRBV2
j_call: TRBJ1-2
cdr3_aa: CAIPGQGVDGYTF
cdr3_nt: TGTGCCATCCCGGGACAGGGGGTAGATGGCTACACCTTC

clone_size: .
d_call: TRBD2
v_call: TRBV10-3
j_call: TRBJ2-7
cdr3_aa: CAISDWSGRAHEQYF
cdr3_nt: TGTGCCATCAGTGACTGGAGCGGGAGGGCCCACGAGCAGTACTTC

clone_size: .
d_call: TRBD1
v_call: TRBV7-6
j_call: TRBJ2-7
cdr3_aa: CASSLATGKGYEQYF
cdr3_nt: TGTGCCAGCAGCTTAGCGACAGGGAAAGGCTACGAGCAGTACTTC

clone_size: once
d_call: .
v_call: TRBV19
j_call: TRBJ1-2
cdr3_aa: CARQVMNYGYTF
cdr3_nt: TGTGCCAGACAGGTTATGAACTATGGCTACACCTTC

clone_size: .
d_call: TRBD2
v_call: TRBV4-2
j_call: TRBJ2-1
cdr3_aa: CASSQEYYLAGGHNEQFF
cdr3_nt: TGTGCCAGCAGCCAAGAGTATTACCTAGCGGGAGGTCACAATGAGCAGTTCTTC

clone_size: .
d_call: .
v_call: TRBV6-5
j_call: TRBJ2-7
cdr3_aa: CASSPRQWIYEQYF
cdr3_nt: TGTGCCAGCAGTCCTCGACAGTGGATCTACGAGCAGTACTTC

clone_size: .
d_call: TRBD2
v_call: TRBV3-1/TRBV3-2
j_call: TRBJ2-2
cdr3_aa: CASSQWSPLLAGGSNTGELFF
cdr3_nt: TGTGCCAGCAGCCAATGGTCGCCTCTACTAGCGGGAGGATCGAACACCGGGGAGCTGTTTTTT

clone_size: .
d_call: TRBD1
v_call: TRBV3-1/TRBV3-2
j_call: TRBJ1-2
cdr3_aa: CASSLRTGVGYTF
cdr3_nt: TGTGCCAGCAGCCTCCGGACAGGGGTCGGCTACACCTTC

clone_size: .
d_call: TRBD2
v_call: TRBV10-3
j_call: TRBJ2-7
cdr3_aa: CAISEYGSGTLEQYF
cdr3_nt: TGTGCCATCAGTGAATATGGTAGCGGGACACTCGAGCAGTACTTC

clone_size: few
d_call: .
v_call: TRBV4-2
j_call: TRBJ2-1
cdr3_aa: CASSTHRLQGLSSYNEQFF
cdr3_nt: TGTGCCAGCAGCACGCACCGCCTTCAGGGTCTTAGCTCCTACAATGAGCAGTTCTTC

clone_size: once
d_call: TRBD2
v_call: TRBV4-1
j_call: TRBJ2-1
cdr3_aa: CASSHRTSGGWGNEQFF
cdr3_nt: TGCGCCAGCAGCCATAGGACTAGCGGGGGTTGGGGCAATGAGCAGTTCTTC

clone_size: .
d_call: .
v_call: TRBV7-8
j_call: TRBJ1-5
cdr3_aa: CASSLEGVSNQPQHF
cdr3_nt: TGTGCCAGCAGCTTAGAGGGGGTTAGCAATCAGCCCCAGCATTTT

clone_size: .
d_call: .
v_call: TRBV19
j_call: TRBJ1-4
cdr3_aa: CALSTGVGGPDEKLFF
cdr3_nt: TGTGCCCTCTCGACTGGCGTGGGGGGGCCAGATGAAAAACTGTTTTTT

clone_size: .
d_call: .
v_call: TRBV5-5
j_call: TRBJ1-4
cdr3_aa: CANTRGGNGTNEKLFF
cdr3_nt: TGTGCCAATACCCGTGGGGGGAATGGGACTAATGAAAAACTGTTTTTT

clone_size: .
d_call: .
v_call: TRBV6-5
j_call: TRBJ1-1
cdr3_aa: CASSHGGTAFF
cdr3_nt: TGTGCCAGCAGTCACGGCGGCACGGCTTTCTTT

clone_size: .
d_call: TRBD1
v_call: TRBV7-9
j_call: TRBJ1-1
cdr3_aa: CASSFPGQGGMNTEAFF
cdr3_nt: TGTGCCAGCAGTTTCCCCGGACAGGGGGGCATGAACACTGAAGCTTTCTTT

clone_size: .
d_call: TRBD2
v_call: TRBV9
j_call: TRBJ2-1
cdr3_aa: CASSNYAGTSNEQFF
cdr3_nt: TGTGCCAGCAGCAATTACGCCGGGACTAGCAATGAGCAGTTCTTC

clone_size: .
d_call: .
v_call: TRBV2
j_call: TRBJ1-1
cdr3_aa: CASSEAGIMNTEAFF
cdr3_nt: TGTGCCAGCAGTGAGGCAGGTATTATGAACACTGAAGCTTTCTTT

clone_size: .
d_call: TRBD2
v_call: TRBV10-3
j_call: TRBJ2-3
cdr3_aa: CAISPGLAPDTQYF
cdr3_nt: TGTGCCATCAGTCCGGGACTAGCGCCAGATACGCAGTATTTT

clone_size: .
d_call: TRBD2
v_call: TRBV3-1/TRBV3-2
j_call: TRBJ2-1
cdr3_aa: CASSRGTSGTNEQFF
cdr3_nt: TGTGCCAGCAGCCGAGGGACTAGCGGGACGAATGAGCAGTTCTTC

clone_size: .
d_call: .
v_call: TRBV19
j_call: TRBJ1-1
cdr3_aa: CASSTFQGRGNEAFF
cdr3_nt: TGTGCCAGTAGTACCTTCCAGGGCAGGGGAAATGAAGCTTTCTTT

clone_size: once
d_call: .
v_call: TRBV3-1/TRBV3-2
j_call: TRBJ1-1
cdr3_aa: CASSERGGDTEAFF
cdr3_nt: TGTGCCAGCAGCGAGAGAGGAGGGGACACTGAAGCTTTCTTT

clone_size: .
d_call: .
v_call: TRBV14
j_call: TRBJ1-6
cdr3_aa: CASSQDHRVNSPLHF
cdr3_nt: TGTGCCAGCAGCCAAGATCACAGGGTTAATTCACCCCTCCACTTT

clone_size: .
d_call: TRBD2
v_call: TRBV5-4
j_call: TRBJ2-1
cdr3_aa: CASSRIAGGEQFF
cdr3_nt: TGTGCCAGCAGCAGGATAGCGGGTGGTGAGCAGTTCTTC

clone_size: .
d_call: .
v_call: TRBV7-2
j_call: TRBJ2-3
cdr3_aa: CASSSITDTQYF
cdr3_nt: TGTGCCAGCAGCTCTATCACAGATACGCAGTATTTT

clone_size: few
d_call: .
v_call: TRBV6-5
j_call: TRBJ2-7
cdr3_aa: CASSPTYEQYF
cdr3_nt: TGTGCCAGCAGTCCTACCTACGAGCAGTACTTC

clone_size: .
d_call: TRBD1
v_call: TRBV5-1
j_call: TRBJ1-1
cdr3_aa: CASSRDRDRNTEAFF
cdr3_nt: TGCGCCAGCAGCCGGGACAGGGACCGGAACACTGAAGCTTTCTTT

clone_size: .
d_call: .
v_call: TRBV15
j_call: TRBJ2-2
cdr3_aa: CATSSWGQGAGELFF
cdr3_nt: TGTGCCACCAGCAGCTGGGGGCAAGGGGCCGGGGAGCTGTTTTTT

clone_size: once
d_call: .
v_call: TRBV6-1
j_call: TRBJ2-1
cdr3_aa: CASSEPTGPIPYNEQFF
cdr3_nt: TGTGCCAGCAGTGAACCGACAGGTCCTATACCCTACAATGAGCAGTTCTTC

clone_size: few
d_call: .
v_call: TRBV4-1
j_call: TRBJ1-4
cdr3_aa: CASSRPDRNEKLFF
cdr3_nt: TGCGCCAGCAGCCGACCCGACAGGAATGAAAAACTGTTTTTT

clone_size: .
d_call: .
v_call: TRBV4-2
j_call: TRBJ2-7
cdr3_aa: CASSQELADHYEQYF
cdr3_nt: TGTGCCAGCAGCCAAGAGTTAGCGGACCATTACGAGCAGTACTTC

clone_size: once
d_call: TRBD1
v_call: TRBV29-1
j_call: TRBJ1-4
cdr3_aa: CSEPGQVNEKLFF
cdr3_nt: TGCAGCGAACCGGGACAGGTCAATGAAAAACTGTTTTTT

clone_size: .
d_call: .
v_call: TRBV13
j_call: TRBJ1-1
cdr3_aa: CASSLGRGNTEAFF
cdr3_nt: TGTGCCAGCAGCTTAGGAAGGGGGAACACTGAAGCTTTCTTT

clone_size: .
d_call: .
v_call: TRBV7-2
j_call: TRBJ1-1
cdr3_aa: CASSRNSGQTGTEAFF
cdr3_nt: TGTGCCAGCAGCCGTAACTCCGGACAGACGGGGACTGAAGCTTTCTTT

clone_size: .
d_call: .
v_call: TRBV3-1/TRBV3-2
j_call: TRBJ2-7
cdr3_aa: CASSRSSYEQYF
cdr3_nt: TGTGCCAGCAGCCGTAGCTCCTACGAGCAGTACTTC

clone_size: .
d_call: TRBD1
v_call: TRBV12-5
j_call: TRBJ2-5
cdr3_aa: CASGDRTGGIETQYF
cdr3_nt: TGTGCTAGTGGTGACCGGACAGGGGGCATTGAGACCCAGTACTTC

clone_size: .
d_call: TRBD1
v_call: TRBV27
j_call: TRBJ2-1
cdr3_aa: CASSLFSAGTGAVNEQFF
cdr3_nt: TGTGCCAGCAGTCTTTTTAGCGCCGGGACAGGGGCGGTGAATGAGCAGTTCTTC

clone_size: medium-sized
d_call: TRBD1
v_call: TRBV4-1
j_call: TRBJ1-2
cdr3_aa: CASSQDAGTGIGYTF
cdr3_nt: TGCGCCAGCAGCCAAGATGCCGGGACAGGGATTGGCTACACCTTC

clone_size: .
d_call: .
v_call: TRBV6-5
j_call: TRBJ2-7
cdr3_aa: CAGTRDFSEAYEQYF
cdr3_nt: TGTGCCGGGACTCGGGACTTCAGCGAGGCCTACGAGCAGTACTTC

clone_size: .
d_call: .
v_call: TRBV5-1
j_call: TRBJ2-1
cdr3_aa: CASSPSDRFSYNEQFF
cdr3_nt: TGCGCCAGCAGCCCGTCGGACAGATTCTCCTACAATGAGCAGTTCTTC

clone_size: .
d_call: .
v_call: TRBV13
j_call: TRBJ2-1
cdr3_aa: CASSLEREPLENEQFF
cdr3_nt: TGTGCCAGCAGCTTAGAACGGGAGCCTTTGGAAAATGAGCAGTTCTTC

clone_size: .
d_call: TRBD2
v_call: TRBV12-5
j_call: TRBJ2-5
cdr3_aa: CASGFPLAGGPGRGTQYF
cdr3_nt: TGTGCTAGTGGTTTTCCCCTAGCGGGAGGGCCGGGTCGGGGGACCCAGTACTTC

clone_size: .
d_call: TRBD1
v_call: TRBV5-1
j_call: TRBJ1-2
cdr3_aa: CASSLAKGATNYGYTF
cdr3_nt: TGCGCCAGCAGCTTGGCAAAGGGGGCGACTAACTATGGCTACACCTTC

clone_size: once
d_call: TRBD1
v_call: TRBV10-3
j_call: TRBJ1-3
cdr3_aa: CAITEGTASNTIYF
cdr3_nt: TGTGCCATCACTGAAGGGACAGCCTCAAACACCATATATTTT

clone_size: .
d_call: .
v_call: TRBV6-5
j_call: TRBJ2-7
cdr3_aa: CASSWGDSYEQYF
cdr3_nt: TGTGCCAGCAGTTGGGGGGACTCCTACGAGCAGTACTTC

clone_size: .
d_call: .
v_call: TRBV29-1
j_call: TRBJ2-2
cdr3_aa: CSGGTLDTGELFF
cdr3_nt: TGCAGCGGCGGGACTCTGGACACCGGGGAGCTGTTTTTT

clone_size: .
d_call: .
v_call: TRBV5-1
j_call: TRBJ1-5
cdr3_aa: CASSLEGLSGNQPQHF
cdr3_nt: TGCGCCAGCAGCTTGGAGGGGCTATCTGGCAATCAGCCCCAGCATTTT

clone_size: .
d_call: .
v_call: TRBV12-3/TRBV12-4
j_call: TRBJ1-1
cdr3_aa: CATYGLPTEAFF
cdr3_nt: TGTGCCACTTATGGACTCCCCACTGAAGCTTTCTTT

clone_size: .
d_call: TRBD1
v_call: TRBV7-2
j_call: TRBJ2-1
cdr3_aa: CASSVDRGNGNEQFF
cdr3_nt: TGTGCCAGCAGCGTGGACAGGGGAAACGGTAATGAGCAGTTCTTC

clone_size: .
d_call: .
v_call: TRBV2
j_call: TRBJ1-5
cdr3_aa: CASRPQGPDQPQHF
cdr3_nt: TGTGCCAGCAGGCCACAGGGTCCCGATCAGCCCCAGCATTTT

clone_size: .
d_call: .
v_call: TRBV28
j_call: TRBJ2-1
cdr3_aa: CASSLSPIRGSYNEQFF
cdr3_nt: TGTGCCAGCAGTTTATCGCCCATTAGAGGCTCCTACAATGAGCAGTTCTTC

clone_size: .
d_call: TRBD1
v_call: TRBV7-7
j_call: TRBJ1-5
cdr3_aa: CASSLPGTGYSNQPQHF
cdr3_nt: TGTGCCAGCAGCCTACCAGGGACAGGTTATAGCAATCAGCCCCAGCATTTT

clone_size: .
d_call: .
v_call: TRBV5-1
j_call: TRBJ1-4
cdr3_aa: CASSLEGPGTNEKLFF
cdr3_nt: TGCGCCAGCAGCTTAGAAGGGCCAGGGACTAATGAAAAACTGTTTTTT

clone_size: .
d_call: .
v_call: TRBV3-1/TRBV3-2
j_call: TRBJ2-2
cdr3_aa: CASSQGDTPNTGELFF
cdr3_nt: TGTGCCAGCAGCCAGGGGGACACTCCGAACACCGGGGAGCTGTTTTTT

clone_size: .
d_call: .
v_call: TRBV2
j_call: TRBJ1-2
cdr3_aa: CASSEASQGYYGYTF
cdr3_nt: TGTGCCAGCAGTGAGGCCAGTCAGGGGTACTATGGCTACACCTTC

clone_size: .
d_call: .
v_call: TRBV11-2
j_call: TRBJ1-2
cdr3_aa: CASSLGFAGSYGYTF
cdr3_nt: TGTGCCAGCAGCTTAGGATTTGCGGGATCCTATGGCTACACCTTC

clone_size: .
d_call: TRBD1
v_call: TRBV5-6
j_call: TRBJ1-6
cdr3_aa: CASSLVQGGSGGGNSPLHF
cdr3_nt: TGTGCCAGCAGCTTGGTCCAAGGGGGTTCAGGGGGAGGAAATTCACCCCTCCACTTT